The 4 T cell receptor beta chains listed next were all sequenced from one sample in a study of cytomegalovirus exposure and HLA in healthy donors. Researchers ran the PCR with 60 Vbeta and 13 Jbeta primers. Repertoires were generated with immunoSEQ multiplex PCR, while TCRdb's copy carries only in-frame clones and drops some. The sample carries 150,000 to 200,000 clones, 70% to 85% recorded once. Sequenced sample: PBMCs. The receptors originated from a man between 45 and 60 years old in good health and CMV-seropositive.

J is TRBJ1-4 and V is TRBV28; 8 nucleotides line up with TRBD1. The CDR3 totals 16 residues. Per the germline V gene, CDR1 is MDHEN and CDR2 is SYDVKM. J lost 5 bases, V lost 6 bases, and 11 bases had no gene match. The CDR3 is CASRPRVQGGNEKLFF. CDR3 DNA: TGTGCCAGCAGACCAAGGGTACAGGGGGGGAATGAAAAACTGTTTTTT.

CDR3 coding DNA: TGTGCCAGCCGACGACAGGGGTTAGACACCGGGGAGCTGTTTTTT. Encoded protein: CASRRQGLDTGELFF. The chain combines TRBV25-1 with TRBJ2-2; 8 positions match TRBD1. CDR1 is MGHDK and CDR2 is SYGVNS in the germline V gene. The CDR3 is 15 amino acids. Trimming removed 8 bases from V and 3 bases from J; junction bases left unmatched: 8.

This sequence joins TRBV7-3 and TRBJ1-1; D remains unclear. The CDR3 totals 14 residues. Trimming took 4 bases from V and 5 from J, leaving 14 bases between them. Germline CDR1 reads SGHTA; CDR2 reads FQGTGA. The CDR3 here is CASSSLGGRTEAFF. The CDR3 nucleotides are TGTGCCAGCAGCTCTCTCGGAGGGAGGACTGAAGCTTTCTTT. The full variable domain, with the rest looked up from reference TRBV7-3 and TRBJ1-1, is GAGVSQTPSNKVTEKGKYVELRCDPISGHTALYWYRQSLGQGPEFLIYFQGTGAADDSGLPNDRFFAVRPEGSVSTLKIQRTERGDSAVYLCASSSLGGRTEAFFGQGTRLTVV.

The V and J genes are TRBV7-2 and TRBJ2-2; D might be TRBD1 (5 bases). Looked up from germline, CDR1 is SGHTA and CDR2 is FQGNSA. Trimming took 8 bases from V and 2 from J, leaving 18 bases between them. This CDR3 comprises 16 residues. The CDR3, as DNA: TGTGCCAGCGCCTGGGGCCAGAATCAAAACACCGGGGAGCTGTTTTTT. The encoded protein is CASAWGQNQNTGELFF.